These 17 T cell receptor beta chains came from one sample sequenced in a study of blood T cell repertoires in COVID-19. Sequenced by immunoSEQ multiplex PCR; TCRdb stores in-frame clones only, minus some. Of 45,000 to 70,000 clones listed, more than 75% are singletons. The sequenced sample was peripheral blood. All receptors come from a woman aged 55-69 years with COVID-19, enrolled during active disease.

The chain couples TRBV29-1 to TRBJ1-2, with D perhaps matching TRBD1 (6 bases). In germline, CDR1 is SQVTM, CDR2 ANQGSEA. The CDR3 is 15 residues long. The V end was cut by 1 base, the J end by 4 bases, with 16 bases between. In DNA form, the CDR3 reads TGCAGCGTTGAAGGTATGGGGGGGCTCGGCTATGGCTACACCTTC. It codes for CSVEGMGGLGYGYTF.

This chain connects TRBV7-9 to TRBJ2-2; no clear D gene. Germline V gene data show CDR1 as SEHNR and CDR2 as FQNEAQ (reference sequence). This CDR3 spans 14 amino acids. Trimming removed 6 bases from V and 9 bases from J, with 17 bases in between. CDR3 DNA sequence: TGTGCCAGCAGGATGTCTGGGCCACGCCGGGAGCTGTTTTTT. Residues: CASRMSGPRRELFF.

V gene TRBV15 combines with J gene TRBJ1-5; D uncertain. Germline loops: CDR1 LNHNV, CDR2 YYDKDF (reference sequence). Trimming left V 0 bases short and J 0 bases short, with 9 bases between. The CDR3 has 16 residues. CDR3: CATSRDLTNSNQPQHF. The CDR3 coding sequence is TGTGCCACCAGCAGAGATCTGACTAATAGCAATCAGCCCCAGCATTTT.

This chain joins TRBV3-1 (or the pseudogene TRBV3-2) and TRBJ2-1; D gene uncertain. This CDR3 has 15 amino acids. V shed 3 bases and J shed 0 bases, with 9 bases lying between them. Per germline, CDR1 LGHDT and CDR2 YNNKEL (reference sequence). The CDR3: CASSQLRSSYNEQFF. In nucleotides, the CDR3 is TGTGCCAGCAGCCAGCTTAGGAGCTCCTACAATGAGCAGTTCTTC.

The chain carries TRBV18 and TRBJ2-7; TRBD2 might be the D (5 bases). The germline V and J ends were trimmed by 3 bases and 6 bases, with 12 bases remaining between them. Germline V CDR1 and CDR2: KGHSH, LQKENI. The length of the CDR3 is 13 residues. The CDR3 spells CASSPDWFFEQYF. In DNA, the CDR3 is TGTGCCAGCTCACCGGACTGGTTTTTCGAGCAGTACTTC.

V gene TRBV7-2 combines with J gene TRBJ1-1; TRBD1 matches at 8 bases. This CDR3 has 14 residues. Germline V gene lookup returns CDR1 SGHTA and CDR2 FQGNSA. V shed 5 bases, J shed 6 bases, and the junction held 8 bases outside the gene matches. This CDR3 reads CASSTWTGSAEAFF. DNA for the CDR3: TGTGCCAGCAGCACCTGGACAGGGAGCGCTGAAGCTTTCTTT.

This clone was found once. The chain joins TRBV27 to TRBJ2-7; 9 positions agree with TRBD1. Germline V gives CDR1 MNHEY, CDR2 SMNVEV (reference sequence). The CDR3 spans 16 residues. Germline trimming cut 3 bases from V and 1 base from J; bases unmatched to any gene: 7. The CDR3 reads CASSFSGQGPSYEQYF. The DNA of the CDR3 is TGTGCCAGCAGTTTTTCGGGACAGGGACCATCCTACGAGCAGTACTTC.

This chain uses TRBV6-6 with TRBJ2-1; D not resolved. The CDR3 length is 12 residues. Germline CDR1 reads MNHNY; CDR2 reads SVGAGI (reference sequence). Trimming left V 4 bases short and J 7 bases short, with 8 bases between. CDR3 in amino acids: CASSSSSNEQFF. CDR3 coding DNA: TGTGCCAGCAGTTCGAGTAGTAATGAGCAGTTCTTC.

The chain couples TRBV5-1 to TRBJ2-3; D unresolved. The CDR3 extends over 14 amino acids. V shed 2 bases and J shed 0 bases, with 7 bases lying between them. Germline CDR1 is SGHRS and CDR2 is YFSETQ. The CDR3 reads CASSFYYSTDTQYF. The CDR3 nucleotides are TGCGCCAGCAGCTTCTACTATAGCACAGATACGCAGTATTTT.

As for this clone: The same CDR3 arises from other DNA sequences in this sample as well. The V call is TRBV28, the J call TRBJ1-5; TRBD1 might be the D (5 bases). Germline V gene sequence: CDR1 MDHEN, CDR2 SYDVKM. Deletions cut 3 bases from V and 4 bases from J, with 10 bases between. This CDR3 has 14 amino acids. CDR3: CASSFAGGNQPQHF. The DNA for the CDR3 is TGTGCCAGCAGTTTCGCCGGGGGGAATCAGCCCCAGCATTTT.

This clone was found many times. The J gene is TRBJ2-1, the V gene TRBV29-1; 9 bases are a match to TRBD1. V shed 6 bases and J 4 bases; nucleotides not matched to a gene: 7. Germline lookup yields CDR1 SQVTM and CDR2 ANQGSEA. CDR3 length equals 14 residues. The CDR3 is CSVATGTGYNEQFF. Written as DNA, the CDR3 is TGCAGCGTCGCCACCGGGACAGGGTACAATGAGCAGTTCTTC.

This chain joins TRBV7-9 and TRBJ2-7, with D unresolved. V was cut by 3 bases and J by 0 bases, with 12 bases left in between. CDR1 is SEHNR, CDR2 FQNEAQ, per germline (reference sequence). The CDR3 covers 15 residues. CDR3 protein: CASSFSVSLSYEQYF. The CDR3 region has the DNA TGTGCCAGCAGCTTTTCTGTGAGTCTCTCCTACGAGCAGTACTTC.

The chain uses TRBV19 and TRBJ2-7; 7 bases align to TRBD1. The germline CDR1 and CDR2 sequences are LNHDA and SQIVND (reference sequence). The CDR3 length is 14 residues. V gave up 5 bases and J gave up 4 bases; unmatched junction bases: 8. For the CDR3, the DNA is TGTGCCAGTAGTGTGAGGGGGCTGTATTACGAGCAGTACTTC. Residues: CASSVRGLYYEQYF.

The DNA of the CDR3 is TGTGCCAGCAGCAAGACTAGCGGGAGGGATACGCAGTATTTT. Translation: CASSKTSGRDTQYF. V and J are TRBV3-1 (or the pseudogene TRBV3-2) and TRBJ2-3, with TRBD2 identical over 13 bases. Germline CDR1 reads LGHDT; CDR2 reads YNNKEL (reference sequence). The CDR3 length is 14 residues. V was pared by 5 bases and J by 6 bases, with 2 bases of the junction left unmatched.

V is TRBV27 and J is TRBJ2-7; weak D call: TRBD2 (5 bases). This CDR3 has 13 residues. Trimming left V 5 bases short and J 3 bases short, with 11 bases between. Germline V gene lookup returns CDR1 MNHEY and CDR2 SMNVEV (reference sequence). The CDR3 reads CASSQRVGYEQYF. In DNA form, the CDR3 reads TGTGCCAGCAGTCAGAGGGTTGGCTACGAGCAGTACTTC.

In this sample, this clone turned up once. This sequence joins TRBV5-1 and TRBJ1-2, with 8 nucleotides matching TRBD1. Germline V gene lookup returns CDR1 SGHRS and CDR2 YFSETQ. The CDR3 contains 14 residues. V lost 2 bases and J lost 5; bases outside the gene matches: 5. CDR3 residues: CASSFLDRAYGYTF. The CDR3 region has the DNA TGCGCCAGCAGCTTTCTGGACAGGGCATATGGCTACACCTTC.

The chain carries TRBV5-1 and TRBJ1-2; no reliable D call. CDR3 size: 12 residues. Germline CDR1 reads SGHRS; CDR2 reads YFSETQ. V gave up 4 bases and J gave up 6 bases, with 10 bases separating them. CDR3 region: CASSPPGDGYTF. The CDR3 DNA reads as TGCGCCAGCAGCCCCCCCGGGGATGGCTACACCTTC.